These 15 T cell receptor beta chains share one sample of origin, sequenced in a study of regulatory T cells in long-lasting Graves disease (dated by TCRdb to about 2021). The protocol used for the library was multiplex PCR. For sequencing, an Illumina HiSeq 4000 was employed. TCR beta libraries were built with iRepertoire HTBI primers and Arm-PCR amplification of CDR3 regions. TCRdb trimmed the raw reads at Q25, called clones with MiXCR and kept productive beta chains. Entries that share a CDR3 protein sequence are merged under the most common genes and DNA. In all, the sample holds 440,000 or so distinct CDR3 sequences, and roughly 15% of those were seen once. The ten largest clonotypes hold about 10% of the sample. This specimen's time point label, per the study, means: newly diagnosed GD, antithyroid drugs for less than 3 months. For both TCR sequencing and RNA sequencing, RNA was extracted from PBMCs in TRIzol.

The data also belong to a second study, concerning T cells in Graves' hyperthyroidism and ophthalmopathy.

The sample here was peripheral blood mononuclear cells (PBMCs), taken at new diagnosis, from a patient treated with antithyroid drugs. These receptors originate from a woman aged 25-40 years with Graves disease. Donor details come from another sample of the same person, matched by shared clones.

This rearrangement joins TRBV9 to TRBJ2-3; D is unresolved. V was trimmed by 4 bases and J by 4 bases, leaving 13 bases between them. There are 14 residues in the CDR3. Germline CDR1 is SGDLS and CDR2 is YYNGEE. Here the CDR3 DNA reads TGTGCCAGCAGCCTCGATGCTCTGGCAGATACGCAGTATTTT. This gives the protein CASSLDALADTQYF. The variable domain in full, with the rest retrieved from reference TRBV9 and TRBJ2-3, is DSGVTQTPKHLITATGQRVTLRCSPRSGDLSVYWYQQSLDQGLQFLIQYYNGEERAKGNILERFSAQQFPDLHSELNLSSLELGDSALYFCASSLDALADTQYFGPGTRLTVL.

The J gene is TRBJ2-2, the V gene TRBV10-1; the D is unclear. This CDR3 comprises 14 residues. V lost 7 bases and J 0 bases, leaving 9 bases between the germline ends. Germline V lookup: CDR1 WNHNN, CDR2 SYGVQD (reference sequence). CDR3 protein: CASNNRPNTGELFF. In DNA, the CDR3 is TGCGCCAGCAATAACAGACCGAACACCGGGGAGCTGTTTTTT.

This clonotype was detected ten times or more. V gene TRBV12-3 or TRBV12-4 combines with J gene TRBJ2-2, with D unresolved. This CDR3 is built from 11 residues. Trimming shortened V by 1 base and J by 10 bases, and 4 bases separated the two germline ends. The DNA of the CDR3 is TGTGCCAGCAGTTTAGGGCAGGAGCTGTTTTTT. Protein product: CASSLGQELFF.

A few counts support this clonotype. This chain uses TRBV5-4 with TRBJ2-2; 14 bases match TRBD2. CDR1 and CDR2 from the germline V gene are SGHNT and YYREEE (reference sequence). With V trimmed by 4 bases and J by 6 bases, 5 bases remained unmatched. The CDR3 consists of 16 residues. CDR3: CASSPGLAGDPGELFF. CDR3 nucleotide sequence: TGTGCCAGCAGCCCGGGACTAGCGGGAGATCCCGGGGAGCTGTTTTTT.

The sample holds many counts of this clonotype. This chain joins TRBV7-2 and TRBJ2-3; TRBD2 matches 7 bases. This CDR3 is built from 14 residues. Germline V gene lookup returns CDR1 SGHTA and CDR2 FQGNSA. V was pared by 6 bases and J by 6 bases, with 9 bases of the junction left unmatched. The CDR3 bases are TGTGCCAGCAGGCTGGGCGGGAGTCTGGATACGCAGTATTTT. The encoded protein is CASRLGGSLDTQYF.

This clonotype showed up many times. CDR3 amino acids: CASRGSGNQPQHF. The CDR3 DNA follows: TGTGCCAGCAGGGGTAGCGGCAATCAGCCCCAGCATTTT. The chain employs TRBV6-1 and TRBJ1-5; no definite D call. Trimming took off 6 bases at V and 2 bases at J, with 8 bases between the two ends. Germline V gene data show CDR1 as MNHNS and CDR2 as SASEGT. The CDR3 is made up of 13 amino acids.

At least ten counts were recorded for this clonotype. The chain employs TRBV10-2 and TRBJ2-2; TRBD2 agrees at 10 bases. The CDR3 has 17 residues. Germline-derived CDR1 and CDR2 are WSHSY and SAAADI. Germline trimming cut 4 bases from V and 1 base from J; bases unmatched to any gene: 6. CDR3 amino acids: CASSGGASGRNTGELFF. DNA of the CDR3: TGCGCCAGCAGTGGGGGGGCTAGCGGGAGGAACACCGGGGAGCTGTTTTTT.

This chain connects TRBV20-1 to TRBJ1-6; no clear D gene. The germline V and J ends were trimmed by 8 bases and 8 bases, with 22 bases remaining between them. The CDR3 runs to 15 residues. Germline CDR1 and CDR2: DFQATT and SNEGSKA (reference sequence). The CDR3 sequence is CSIRGRILGDSPLHF. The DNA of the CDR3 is TGCAGTATACGAGGCCGAATCCTTGGGGATTCACCCCTCCACTTT.

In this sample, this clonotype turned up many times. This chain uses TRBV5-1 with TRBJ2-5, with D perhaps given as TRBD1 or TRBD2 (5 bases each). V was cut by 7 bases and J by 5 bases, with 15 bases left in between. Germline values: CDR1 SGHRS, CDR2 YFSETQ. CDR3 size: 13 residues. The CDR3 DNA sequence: TGCGCCAGCCGGCCTGGGACCTTGGAGACCCAGTACTTC. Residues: CASRPGTLETQYF.

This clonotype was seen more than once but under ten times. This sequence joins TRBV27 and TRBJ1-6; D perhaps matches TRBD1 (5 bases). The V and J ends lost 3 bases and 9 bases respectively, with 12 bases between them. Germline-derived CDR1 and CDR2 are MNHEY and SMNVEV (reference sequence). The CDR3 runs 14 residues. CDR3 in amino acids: CASSFGGVGSPLHF. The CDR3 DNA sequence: TGTGCCAGCAGTTTCGGAGGGGTAGGTTCACCCCTCCACTTT.

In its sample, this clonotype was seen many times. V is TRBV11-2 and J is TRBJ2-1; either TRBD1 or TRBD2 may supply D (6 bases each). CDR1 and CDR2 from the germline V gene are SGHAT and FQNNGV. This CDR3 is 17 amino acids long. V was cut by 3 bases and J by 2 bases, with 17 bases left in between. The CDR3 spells CASSLRMSEGAYNEQFF. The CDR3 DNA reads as TGTGCCAGCAGCTTGAGGATGTCGGAGGGGGCCTACAATGAGCAGTTCTTC.

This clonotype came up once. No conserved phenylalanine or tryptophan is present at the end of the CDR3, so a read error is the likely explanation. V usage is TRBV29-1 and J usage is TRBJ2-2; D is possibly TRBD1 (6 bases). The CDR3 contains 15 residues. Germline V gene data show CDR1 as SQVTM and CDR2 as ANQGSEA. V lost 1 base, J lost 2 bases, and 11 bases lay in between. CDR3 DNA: TGCAGCGTTGAAGGGACAGCGAGAAACACCGGGGAGCTGTTTCTT. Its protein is CSVEGTARNTGELFL.

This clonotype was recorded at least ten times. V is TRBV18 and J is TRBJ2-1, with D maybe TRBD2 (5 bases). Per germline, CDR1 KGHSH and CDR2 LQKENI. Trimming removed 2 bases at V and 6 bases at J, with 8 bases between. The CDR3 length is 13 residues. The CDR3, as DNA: TGTGCCAGCTCACCAAGCACTAGCAATGAGCAGTTCTTC. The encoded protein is CASSPSTSNEQFF. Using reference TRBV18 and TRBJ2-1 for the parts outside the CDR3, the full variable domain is NAGVMQNPRHLVRRRGQEARLRCSPMKGHSHVYWYRQLPEEGLKFMVYLQKENIIDESGMPKERFSAEFPKEGPSILRIQQVVRGDSAAYFCASSPSTSNEQFFGPGTRLTVL.

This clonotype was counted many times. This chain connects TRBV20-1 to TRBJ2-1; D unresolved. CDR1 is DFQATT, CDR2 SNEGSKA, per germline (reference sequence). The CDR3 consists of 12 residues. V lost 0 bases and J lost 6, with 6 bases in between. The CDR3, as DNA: TGCAGTGCTAGAGAGATCGTCAATGAGCAGTTCTTC. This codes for CSAREIVNEQFF.

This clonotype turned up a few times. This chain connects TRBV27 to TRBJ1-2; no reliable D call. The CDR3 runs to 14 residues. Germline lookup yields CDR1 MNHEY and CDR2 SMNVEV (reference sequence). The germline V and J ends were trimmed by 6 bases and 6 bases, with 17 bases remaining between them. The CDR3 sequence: CASSGKPGSNGYTF. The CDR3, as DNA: TGTGCCAGCAGCGGCAAGCCGGGGTCGAATGGCTACACCTTC.